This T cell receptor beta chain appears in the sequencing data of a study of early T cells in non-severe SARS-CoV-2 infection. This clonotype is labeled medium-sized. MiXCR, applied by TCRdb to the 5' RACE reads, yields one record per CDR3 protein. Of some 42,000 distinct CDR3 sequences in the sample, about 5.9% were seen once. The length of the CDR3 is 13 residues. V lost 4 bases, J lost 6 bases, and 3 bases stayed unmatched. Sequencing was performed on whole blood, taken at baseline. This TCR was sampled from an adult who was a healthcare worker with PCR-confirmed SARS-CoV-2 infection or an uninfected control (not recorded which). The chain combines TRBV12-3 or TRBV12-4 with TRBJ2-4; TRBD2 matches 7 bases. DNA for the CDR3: TGTGCCAGCAGTTCCGGGGAGGGAAACATTCAGTACTTC. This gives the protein CASSSGEGNIQYF.